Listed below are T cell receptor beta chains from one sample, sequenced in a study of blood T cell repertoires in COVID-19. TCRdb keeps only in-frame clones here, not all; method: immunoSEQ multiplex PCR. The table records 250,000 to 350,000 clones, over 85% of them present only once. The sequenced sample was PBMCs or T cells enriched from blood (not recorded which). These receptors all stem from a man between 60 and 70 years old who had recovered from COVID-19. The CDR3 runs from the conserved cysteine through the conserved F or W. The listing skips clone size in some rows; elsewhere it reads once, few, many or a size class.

CASSLIPSGVSYNEQFF | TRBJ2-1 | NA | TRBV7-3
CASSKSEGVDSPLHF | TRBJ1-6 | NA | TRBV21-1
CASKAGQGAEAFF | TRBJ1-1 | NA | TRBV6-6
CASSFGTVYSNQPQHF | TRBJ1-5 | NA | TRBV7-8
CASSQGVRNEQYF | TRBJ2-7 | NA | TRBV4-3
CATSATSGRAETQYF | TRBJ2-5 | NA | TRBV24-1
CASSYIRGQAQNLYYEQYF | TRBJ2-7 | NA | TRBV6-2/TRBV6-3
CSVTGGEVEAFF | TRBJ1-1 | NA | TRBV29-1
CASRTGAYEKLFF | TRBJ1-4 | NA | TRBV12-3/TRBV12-4
CASNVSTAMNSPLHF | TRBJ1-6 | NA | TRBV11-2
CASSVGQGNYGYTF | TRBJ1-2 | NA | TRBV7-8
CASSLSTAEQETQYF | TRBJ2-5 | once | TRBV5-1
CASSSGQGLNGYGYTF | TRBJ1-2 | NA | TRBV18
CASKRGGSGDTEAFF | TRBJ1-1 | NA | TRBV11-2
CASSEKTENQPQHF | TRBJ1-5 | NA | TRBV6-1
CSTNPGQPYNEQFF | TRBJ2-1 | NA | TRBV29-1
CASTPGDTGELFF | TRBJ2-2 | NA | TRBV6-6
CASSLDPGRKNIQYF | TRBJ2-4 | once | TRBV5-5
CASSQWTHPGEQFF | TRBJ2-1 | NA | TRBV3-1/TRBV3-2
CASSQGNVGASYTF | TRBJ1-2 | once | TRBV4-3
CASSLESPRGGNTIYF | TRBJ1-3 | NA | TRBV19
CASQGDGTQYF | TRBJ2-5 | once | TRBV9
CSGGLGGARAGGAYNEQFF | TRBJ2-1 | NA | TRBV29-1
CASSTGQATVETQYF | TRBJ2-5 | NA | TRBV19
CAWSTTTGGEQYF | TRBJ2-7 | many | TRBV30
CASSLAGEGLAGELFF | TRBJ2-2 | NA | TRBV6-6
CASSLTPPRAGSSPLHF | TRBJ1-6 | NA | TRBV7-3
CASSVTTGESGNTIYF | TRBJ1-3 | NA | TRBV9
CATSRDPKANSPLHF | TRBJ1-6 | NA | TRBV15
CASVRGTGELFF | TRBJ2-2 | NA | TRBV2
CASSQDHLGGTGYEQFF | TRBJ2-1 | NA | TRBV4-3
CATSVSAGSGGYTF | TRBJ1-2 | once | TRBV24-1
CATSRSTANTEAFF | TRBJ1-1 | NA | TRBV15
CSAPNGGGYTF | TRBJ1-2 | NA | TRBV20-1
CASSSSGHNEQFF | TRBJ2-1 | NA | TRBV7-6